Sequencing of this T cell receptor beta chain was carried out in a study of blood T cell repertoires in COVID-19. Study-level information: COVID-19 samples from acute and convalescent phases originated in the United States, Italy and Spain. PBMCs, B-cell-depleted T cells, or T cells provided the cDNA or gDNA that made up the material.

Germline CDR1 reads SGHTA; CDR2 reads FQGTGA. V was clipped by 5 bases and J by 1 base, with 15 bases between them. The CDR3 is 15 amino acids. In the authors' methods: Nucleated cell number was recorded as an estimate derived from reference gene primer amplification. The protocol was immunoSEQ multiplex PCR, while the TCRdb copy is restricted to in-frame clones and leaves out a portion. V, J and clone size derive from that table, while D and trimming were established from the DNA sequence. The table shows roughly 100,000 clones, with around nine tenths occurring only once. The chain carries TRBV7-3 and TRBJ2-7; a weak D match, TRBD1 (5 bases). Specimen: peripheral blood. This receptor was taken from a human donor with COVID-19, enrolled during active disease. The donor label of this sample is uncertain. The CDR3, as DNA: TGTGCCAGCAGCCTCAGGGCTGGCAGGTCCTACGAGCAGTACTTC. It translates to CASSLRAGRSYEQYF.